The entry that follows covers one T cell receptor beta chain sequence. Other DNA sequences in this sample translate to the same CDR3. The sample originates from a study of blood T cell repertoires in COVID-19. Looking at the study overall: Samples taken during acute and convalescent COVID-19 were collected in the United States, Italy and Spain. PBMCs, B-cell-depleted T cells, or T cells were the source of the cDNA or gDNA that made up the material.

In the original processing: Nucleated cell counts were estimated from reference gene primer amplification. The repertoire was sequenced with immunoSEQ multiplex PCR; TCRdb's copy has only in-frame clones and lacks some. V, J and clone size derive from that table, while D and trimming were established from the DNA sequence. Here the sample spans 400,000 to 550,000 clones, around 89% being singletons. Sequencing was performed on peripheral blood. This TCR derives from a woman aged 25 to 39 with acute or convalescent COVID-19.

Written as DNA, the CDR3 is TGCGCCAGCAGCTTGGTGGCAGGGTCCTCCTACGAGCAGTACTTC. Residues: CASSLVAGSSYEQYF. This rearrangement joins TRBV5-1 to TRBJ2-7, with D possibly being TRBD1 (5 bases). Trimming shortened V by 0 bases and J by 0 bases, and 10 bases separated the two germline ends. The length of the CDR3 is 15 residues. The germline V gene encodes CDR1 SGHRS and CDR2 YFSETQ. Together with reference TRBV5-1 and TRBJ2-7, the CDR3 gives the full variable domain: KAGVTQTPRYLIKTRGQQVTLSCSPISGHRSVSWYQQTPGQGLQFLFEYFSETQRNKGNFPGRFSGRQFSNSRSEMNVSTLELGDSALYLCASSLVAGSSYEQYFGPGTRLTVT.